The clone carrying this T cell receptor (beta chain) was seen a handful of times. Its antigen is currently unknown. Target depth was 1 in 200,000 to 1 in 1 million T cells, about 10x per clonotype. Assay: immunoSEQ multiplex PCR; the TCRdb copy retains only in-frame clones and omits some. Of more than 70,000 clones listed, roughly 77% are singletons. The data originate from a study of cytotoxic CD8 clonotypes in ibrutinib-treated CLL. The wider study: Investigators reported 25 or so partial and 2 complete responses; after median approximately 74 months, roughly 14 patients remained remitted and 12 progressed.

Points from the study as a whole: At ibrutinib response, clonality increased, and at progression it declined back toward baseline. Against age-matched healthy donors, baseline clonality ran higher and tracked circulating CD8+ T-cell counts.

This receptor was identified in a human donor with chronic lymphocytic leukemia. The source was PBMCs, collected after 12 months of ibrutinib treatment.

CDR3 loop: CASSVGPAGTEAFF. The CDR3 DNA sequence: TGTGCCAGTAGTGTCGGACCGGCGGGCACTGAAGCTTTCTTT. This chain uses TRBV19 with TRBJ1-1; D is unresolved. V lost 5 bases, J lost 4 bases, and 14 bases lay in between. CDR1 is LNHDA and CDR2 is SQIVND in the germline V gene (reference sequence). The CDR3 extends over 14 amino acids. The full variable domain, rest sourced from reference TRBV19 and TRBJ1-1, is DGGITQSPKYLFRKEGQNVTLSCEQNLNHDAMYWYRQDPGQGLRLIYYSQIVNDFQKGDIAEGYSVSREKKESFPLTVTSAQKNPTAFYLCASSVGPAGTEAFFGQGTRLTVV.